One and the same sample provided the 27 T cell receptor beta chains below, sequenced in a study of cytomegalovirus exposure and HLA in healthy donors. PCR used 60 Vbeta primers and 13 Jbeta primers. Repertoires were generated with immunoSEQ multiplex PCR, while TCRdb's copy carries only in-frame clones and drops some. The sample records 190,000 or so clones, around 83% being singletons. The sample consisted of PBMCs. The receptors stem from a middle-aged man in good health and CMV-seronegative.

This chain joins TRBV19 and TRBJ1-1; D not resolved. Germline V CDR1 and CDR2: LNHDA, SQIVND (reference sequence). CDR3 length equals 15 residues. The ends were cut back, 5 bases at V and 4 bases at J, with 17 bases in the middle. CDR3 in amino acids: CASSAGWGGSTEAFF. The CDR3 DNA sequence: TGTGCCAGTAGTGCCGGTTGGGGAGGAAGCACTGAAGCTTTCTTT.

The chain couples TRBV27 to TRBJ1-5, with no clear D. This CDR3 contains 15 residues. CDR1 is MNHEY, CDR2 SMNVEV, per germline (reference sequence). Trimming removed 6 bases at V and 6 bases at J, with 18 bases between. The CDR3 sequence: CASSSDLPSRQPQHF. CDR3 nucleotide sequence: TGTGCCAGCAGCTCGGACCTACCTAGCCGTCAGCCCCAGCATTTT.

This clone occurred once. This chain joins TRBV29-1 and TRBJ2-5; 8 bases are a match to TRBD1. The V gene's germline CDR1 is SQVTM and CDR2 ANQGSEA. After removal of 2 bases from V and 4 bases from J, the junction contained 3 bases not matched to a gene. The CDR3 runs to 13 residues. CDR3 loop: CSVEQGAGETQYF. CDR3 nucleotides: TGCAGCGTTGAACAGGGGGCTGGAGAGACCCAGTACTTC.

This chain joins TRBV7-9 and TRBJ1-4, with 9 bases aligning to TRBD1. The germline V gene encodes CDR1 SEHNR and CDR2 FQNEAQ (reference sequence). This CDR3 is 15 amino acids long. Germline trimming cut 5 bases from V and 8 bases from J; bases unmatched to any gene: 9. The CDR3 coding sequence is TGTGCCAGCAGCGGCACCGGGACAGGGCACGAAAAACTGTTTTTT. Translating it yields CASSGTGTGHEKLFF.

This chain joins TRBV13 and TRBJ1-2, with 8 bases matching TRBD1. This CDR3 has 13 residues. J gave up 8 bases and V 8 bases, and 10 bases lay outside the gene matches. Germline CDR1 PRHDT, CDR2 FYEKMQ (reference sequence). CDR3 in DNA: TGTGCCAGCGCACGGCAGGGGGCAACAGGCTACACCTTC. Amino acid sequence: CASARQGATGYTF.

The V gene is TRBV6-1, the J gene TRBJ2-2; 9 nucleotides match TRBD1. The CDR3 length is 15 residues. The V segment lost 10 bases and the J segment 1 base; nucleotides outside the gene matches: 7. Germline V lookup: CDR1 MNHNS, CDR2 SASEGT. CDR3 nucleotide sequence: TGTGCCATCAAAATGGACAGGGGGAACACCGGGGAGCTGTTTTTT. Translation gives CAIKMDRGNTGELFF.

The chain recombines TRBV4-3 with TRBJ2-3; D remains unclear. Germline V gives CDR1 LGHNA, CDR2 YSLEER. Trimming took 0 bases from V and 1 from J, leaving 14 bases between them. This CDR3 comprises 17 residues. The CDR3 sequence is CASSQEIAAYRTDTQYF. The DNA for the CDR3 is TGCGCCAGCAGCCAAGAAATTGCGGCTTACCGCACAGATACGCAGTATTTT.

This rearrangement joins TRBV5-1 to TRBJ1-5; D perhaps matches TRBD1 (5 bases). Germline V gives CDR1 SGHRS, CDR2 YFSETQ. The V and J ends lost 0 bases and 6 bases respectively, with 10 bases between them. This CDR3 contains 14 residues. The CDR3 DNA reads as TGCGCCAGCAGCTTGGATACGGGGGTTCAGCCCCAGCATTTT. It translates to CASSLDTGVQPQHF.

This chain links TRBV19 with TRBJ1-2; 12 bases are shared with TRBD1. Germline CDR1 and CDR2: LNHDA and SQIVND (reference sequence). Germline trimming cut 8 bases from V and 6 bases from J; bases unmatched to any gene: 10. The CDR3 has 15 residues. The CDR3 is CASLKRDRGHNGYTF. CDR3 DNA: TGTGCCAGTCTTAAAAGGGACAGGGGGCATAATGGCTACACCTTC.

Remarks on this clone: The same CDR3 arises from other DNA sequences in this sample as well. This chain links TRBV18 with TRBJ1-5; a weak D match, TRBD1 (5 bases). CDR3 size: 13 residues. Germline-derived CDR1 and CDR2 are KGHSH and LQKENI. Between the trimmed V and J ends, which lost 3 bases and 7 bases, there was a span of 10 bases. Here the CDR3 reads CASSPGGDQPQHF. CDR3 bases: TGTGCCAGCTCACCCGGAGGGGACCAGCCCCAGCATTTT.

V gene TRBV30 combines with J gene TRBJ2-1, with TRBD2 matching over 7 bases. V shed 0 bases, J shed 2 bases, and the junction held 10 bases outside the gene matches. The CDR3 runs to 17 residues. Germline V gene sequence: CDR1 GTSNPN, CDR2 SVGIG (reference sequence). The CDR3 bases are TGTGCCTGGAGTGTAGGTTTGGCGGGAGCTACCTACAATGAGCAGTTCTTC. This encodes CAWSVGLAGATYNEQFF.

V gene TRBV27 combines with J gene TRBJ2-7; TRBD1 matches 8 bases. The CDR3 runs to 15 residues. The ends lost 2 bases at V and 0 bases at J; junction bases unmatched: 3. CDR1 is MNHEY and CDR2 is SMNVEV in the germline V gene (reference sequence). The DNA for the CDR3 is TGTGCCAGCAGTTTAGCCGACAGGGGCTCCTACGAGCAGTACTTC. Translated, it gives CASSLADRGSYEQYF.

The chain employs TRBV4-1 and TRBJ2-7, with 9 bases matching TRBD1. Germline loops: CDR1 MGHRA, CDR2 YSYEKL. With 4 bases clipped from V and 1 base from J, the junction kept 2 bases outside the gene matches. CDR3 length equals 14 residues. The CDR3: CASSPTGGSYEQYF. In nucleotides, the CDR3 is TGCGCCAGCAGCCCGACAGGGGGATCCTACGAGCAGTACTTC.

The chain recombines TRBV7-3 with TRBJ2-2; D possibly corresponds to TRBD2 (5 bases). This CDR3 region has 14 residues. V was trimmed by 5 bases and J by 4 bases, leaving 11 bases between them. The germline V gene encodes CDR1 SGHTA and CDR2 FQGTGA. The CDR3 nucleotides read TGTGCCAGCAGCCACGACTACTTCACCGGGGAGCTGTTTTTT. Amino acid sequence: CASSHDYFTGELFF.

The rearrangement joins TRBV27 to TRBJ1-5; 12 bases line up with TRBD1. The ends lost 6 bases at V and 2 bases at J; junction bases unmatched: 2. Germline V gene lookup returns CDR1 MNHEY and CDR2 SMNVEV (reference sequence). The CDR3 totals 15 residues. The DNA for the CDR3 is TGTGCCAGCAGGGGGACAGGGGGCGGCAATCAGCCCCAGCATTTT. Protein sequence: CASRGTGGGNQPQHF.

This rearrangement joins TRBV9 to TRBJ1-2; D uncertain. Germline CDR1 SGDLS, CDR2 YYNGEE. The CDR3 extends over 15 amino acids. Between the trimmed V and J ends, which lost 0 bases and 7 bases, there was a span of 16 bases. The CDR3 sequence is CASSVVGPIWCGYTF. Here the CDR3 DNA reads TGTGCCAGCAGCGTAGTGGGCCCAATATGGTGTGGCTACACCTTC.

This clone was detected only a few times. This chain connects TRBV7-6 to TRBJ1-3; D is undetermined. Germline assignment: CDR1 SGHVS and CDR2 FNYEAQ. There are 15 residues in the CDR3. V lost 5 bases to trimming and J lost 4 bases, with 15 bases between them. CDR3 DNA sequence: TGTGCCAGCAGCCCGCTTCGGGTAGCGGGAAACACCATATATTTT. This sequence encodes CASSPLRVAGNTIYF. The variable domain in full, with the rest retrieved from reference TRBV7-6 and TRBJ1-3, is GAGVSQSPRYKVTKRGQDVALRCDPISGHVSLYWYRQALGQGPEFLTYFNYEAQQDKSGLPNDRFSAERPEGSISTLTIQRTEQRDSAMYRCASSPLRVAGNTIYFGEGSWLTVV.

The gene calls are TRBV2 and TRBJ1-5; unclear D gene. V gave up 3 bases and J gave up 7 bases, with 16 bases separating them. Germline CDR1 SNHLY, CDR2 FYNNEI. This CDR3 contains 15 residues. CDR3 sequence: CASSEIQRPGQPQHF. The CDR3 nucleotides read TGTGCCAGCAGTGAGATACAGAGGCCGGGGCAGCCCCAGCATTTT. Variable domain in full (rest from reference TRBV2 and TRBJ1-5): EPEVTQTPSHQVTQMGQEVILRCVPISNHLYFYWYRQILGQKVEFLVSFYNNEISEKSEIFDDQFSVERPDGSNFTLKIRSTKLEDSAMYFCASSEIQRPGQPQHFGDGTRLSIL.

V gene TRBV29-1 combines with J gene TRBJ2-1; 8 nucleotides match TRBD2. J gave up 4 bases and V 4 bases, and 9 bases lay outside the gene matches. There are 15 residues in the CDR3. CDR1 and CDR2 (germline): SQVTM, ANQGSEA. The CDR3 coding sequence is TGCAGCGTTGTCCCGGGAGGGCCGCGGTACAATGAGCAGTTCTTC. This gives the protein CSVVPGGPRYNEQFF.

The chain recombines TRBV4-2 with TRBJ1-2; 12 bases are shared with TRBD1. J gave up 3 bases and V 4 bases, and 12 bases lay outside the gene matches. The CDR3 totals 18 residues. Germline CDR1 reads LGHNA; CDR2 reads YNFKEQ. The DNA for the CDR3 is TGTGCCAGCAGCCGGGGGGGGACAGGGGGCCCAACGGACTATGGCTACACCTTC. It specifies CASSRGGTGGPTDYGYTF.

The genes are TRBV29-1 and TRBJ1-6; D may be TRBD1 (5 bases). The CDR3 consists of 14 residues. CDR1 is SQVTM, CDR2 ANQGSEA, per germline. The CDR3 DNA follows: TGCAGTATCAGGGAAGGAACCTATAATTCACCCCTCCACTTT. Translation gives CSIREGTYNSPLHF.

This clone was counted only a few times. In DNA, the CDR3 is TGTGCCAGCAGCCAAGAACCGGGAAGGGGGGAAAAACTGTTTTTT. It specifies CASSQEPGRGEKLFF. The chain combines TRBV4-2 with TRBJ1-4, with TRBD1 as a possible D gene (6 bases). CDR3 length equals 15 residues. Per the germline V gene, CDR1 is LGHNA and CDR2 is YNFKEQ. Deletions cut 0 bases from V and 8 bases from J, with 13 bases between.

The chain uses TRBV11-2 and TRBJ2-5; TRBD2 might be the D (5 bases). Germline V gene sequence: CDR1 SGHAT, CDR2 FQNNGV. This CDR3 contains 15 residues. The V end was cut by 4 bases, the J end by 4 bases, with 16 bases between. CDR3 coding DNA: TGTGCCAGCAGCTCCCCCGGGGAGCCGGGAGAGACCCAGTACTTC. Protein sequence: CASSSPGEPGETQYF.

The sample holds a few counts of this clone. The chain is built from TRBV2 and TRBJ1-6, with D possibly being TRBD1 (5 bases). Germline V lookup: CDR1 SNHLY, CDR2 FYNNEI. The CDR3 has 14 amino acids. The ends were cut back, 5 bases at V and 5 bases at J, with 10 bases in the middle. The CDR3 sequence is CASSPTENNSPLHF. Written as DNA, the CDR3 is TGTGCCAGCAGTCCGACAGAAAATAATTCACCCCTCCACTTT.

The chain links TRBV7-2 to TRBJ2-2; D perhaps matches TRBD1 (5 bases). The V end was cut by 5 bases, the J end by 5 bases, with 15 bases between. CDR1 SGHTA and CDR2 FQGNSA come from the germline V gene. The CDR3 consists of 15 residues. In nucleotides, the CDR3 is TGTGCCAGCAGCGGGGCGTTGGTTAGGACCGGGGAGCTGTTTTTT. Its protein product is CASSGALVRTGELFF.

The chain recombines TRBV28 with TRBJ2-3; D is perhaps TRBD1 (6 bases). CDR3 length equals 14 residues. The germline V gene has CDR1 MDHEN and CDR2 SYDVKM. V was cut by 3 bases and J by 4 bases, with 11 bases left in between. CDR3 sequence (DNA): TGTGCCAGCAGTTTGGAGCAGGGGCCAGATACGCAGTATTTT. Amino acids: CASSLEQGPDTQYF.

The chain couples TRBV4-3 to TRBJ2-5; 7 bases agree with TRBD2. The CDR3 has 16 amino acids. The germline V gene has CDR1 LGHNA and CDR2 YSLEER. J gave up 1 base and V 2 bases, and 7 bases lay outside the gene matches. Here the CDR3 DNA reads TGCGCCAGCAGCCAAATAGCGGGCGGAACCCAAGAGACCCAGTACTTC. Amino acid sequence: CASSQIAGGTQETQYF.